The T cell receptor (beta chain) under discussion was sequenced for a study of cytomegalovirus exposure and HLA in healthy donors. General observations from the study: Excluded: some indistinguishable V segments such as TRBV6-2 and TRBV6-3. Equally common other TCR beta chains were less clonally expanded than HLA-associated ones, a later analysis found. The productive fraction for most TCR beta V segments was about 87% or about 30% in an earlier analysis.

V dropped 3 bases and J dropped 1; count of bases not matched to a gene: 5. The CDR3 has 15 residues. Germline CDR1 is SEHNR and CDR2 is FQNEAQ (reference sequence). Donors in the study were healthy people who gave bone marrow. Use of 60 Vbeta and 13 Jbeta primers characterized the PCR. Data came from immunoSEQ multiplex PCR; TCRdb stores just in-frame clones and leaves some out. This sample has 250,000 to 350,000 clones, with around 86% found just once. With regard to this clone: Antigen specificity is unknown.

The sequence came from a man aged 35 to 55 in good health and CMV-seropositive. Sequences were obtained from PBMCs. The rearrangement uses TRBV7-9 and TRBJ2-5; 7 bases are a match to TRBD2. CDR3 DNA: TGTGCCAGCAGCTTGACTAGCAGCCTCCAAGAGACCCAGTACTTC. Translated, it gives CASSLTSSLQETQYF. Drawing the rest from reference TRBV7-9 and TRBJ2-5, the complete variable domain is DTGVSQNPRHKITKRGQNVTFRCDPISEHNRLYWYRQTLGQGPEFLTYFQNEAQLEKSRLLSDRFSAERPKGSFSTLEIQRTEQGDSAMYLCASSLTSSLQETQYFGPGTRLLVL.